Listed below are T cell receptor beta chains from one sample, sequenced in a study of T cells in Graves' hyperthyroidism and ophthalmopathy. MiXCR, applied by TCRdb to the multiplex PCR reads, yields one record per CDR3 protein. The sample shows hundreds of thousands of distinct CDR3 sequences, roughly 20% of them seen only once. The sample consisted of blood. All receptors derive from a man aged 25-45 years with Graves' ophthalmopathy. Both conserved end residues are part of each CDR3. The order of the fields is CDR3 protein, CDR3 DNA, J gene, clone size, V gene, D gene. The D gene is left open where the match is weak. The size of a clone is reported for some rows only, either as once, few or many, or as a class for expanded clones.

cdr3_aa: CASSSGGSGRFDTGELFF
cdr3_nt: TGTGCCAGCAGTTCCGGTGGTAGCGGGAGATTTGACACCGGGGAGCTGTTTTTT
j_call: TRBJ2-2
clone_size: few
v_call: TRBV28
d_call: TRBD2

cdr3_aa: CASSLVPSGTDTQYF
cdr3_nt: TGTGCCAGCAGCTTAGTTCCTAGCGGGACAGATACGCAGTATTTT
j_call: TRBJ2-3
clone_size: many
v_call: TRBV11-2
d_call: TRBD2

cdr3_aa: CASSYSRGDTQYF
cdr3_nt: TGTGCCAGCAGCTACTCGCGGGGAGATACGCAGTATTTT
j_call: TRBJ2-3
clone_size: many
v_call: TRBV6-5
d_call: NA

cdr3_aa: CATSDRGQPQHF
cdr3_nt: TGTGCCACCAGTGACAGGGGTCAGCCCCAGCATTTT
j_call: TRBJ1-5
clone_size: NA
v_call: TRBV24-1
d_call: NA

cdr3_aa: CASSPGQGRYEQYF
cdr3_nt: TGTGCCAGCAGTCCGGGACAGGGGCGCTACGAGCAGTACTTC
j_call: TRBJ2-7
clone_size: many
v_call: TRBV7-2
d_call: TRBD1

cdr3_aa: CASDRGFSGEQYF
cdr3_nt: TGTGCCAGCGACAGGGGGTTTTCGGGGGAGCAGTACTTC
j_call: TRBJ2-7
clone_size: NA
v_call: TRBV28
d_call: TRBD1

cdr3_aa: CASSGNRNPSGNTIYF
cdr3_nt: TGTGCCAGCAGTGGAAACAGGAATCCCTCTGGAAACACCATATATTTT
j_call: TRBJ1-3
clone_size: few
v_call: TRBV6-1
d_call: NA

cdr3_aa: CSAMQTSSETQYF
cdr3_nt: TGCAGTGCTATGCAGACTAGCTCAGAGACCCAGTACTTC
j_call: TRBJ2-5
clone_size: many
v_call: TRBV20-1
d_call: TRBD2

cdr3_aa: CASSPPLSTDTQYF
cdr3_nt: TGTGCCAGCTCACCACCGTTGAGCACAGATACGCAGTATTTT
j_call: TRBJ2-3
clone_size: many
v_call: TRBV18
d_call: NA

cdr3_aa: CAIAGAGEKLFF
cdr3_nt: TGTGCCATCGCCGGGGCCGGAGAAAAACTGTTTTTT
j_call: TRBJ1-4
clone_size: few
v_call: TRBV10-3
d_call: NA

cdr3_aa: CASSSSTSDHYEQYF
cdr3_nt: TGTGCCAGCAGCTCCTCCACTAGCGACCACTACGAGCAGTACTTC
j_call: TRBJ2-7
clone_size: NA
v_call: TRBV7-2
d_call: TRBD2

cdr3_aa: CASSLLFPGELFF
cdr3_nt: TGTGCCAGCAGCTTACTATTTCCCGGGGAGCTGTTTTTT
j_call: TRBJ2-2
clone_size: few
v_call: TRBV7-2
d_call: NA

cdr3_aa: CAIQRSGRSSPLHF
cdr3_nt: TGTGCCATCCAGCGGTCAGGGCGCAGCTCACCCCTCCACTTT
j_call: TRBJ1-6
clone_size: many
v_call: TRBV10-3
d_call: NA

cdr3_aa: CASSLDTGGVQPQHF
cdr3_nt: TGTGCCAGCAGCTTGGATACAGGGGGCGTCCAGCCCCAGCATTTT
j_call: TRBJ1-5
clone_size: many
v_call: TRBV5-5
d_call: TRBD1

cdr3_aa: CASSLGSGSSYNEQFF
cdr3_nt: TGTGCCAGCAGCCTAGGGTCCGGGAGCTCCTACAATGAGCAGTTCTTC
j_call: TRBJ2-1
clone_size: many
v_call: TRBV28
d_call: NA

cdr3_aa: CASSAWGSSTDTQYF
cdr3_nt: TGTGCCAGCAGTGCCTGGGGGTCTAGCACAGATACGCAGTATTTT
j_call: TRBJ2-3
clone_size: many
v_call: TRBV2
d_call: NA

cdr3_aa: CASSEQARNTEAFF
cdr3_nt: TGTGCCAGCAGTGAACAGGCTAGGAACACTGAAGCTTTCTTT
j_call: TRBJ1-1
clone_size: NA
v_call: TRBV2
d_call: NA

cdr3_aa: CAISESEGGTTDTQYF
cdr3_nt: TGTGCCATCAGTGAGTCGGAGGGAGGAACCACAGATACGCAGTATTTT
j_call: TRBJ2-3
clone_size: few
v_call: TRBV10-3
d_call: NA

cdr3_aa: CASSPFAAGTYEQYF
cdr3_nt: TGTGCCAGCTCCCCCTTTGCGGCCGGAACCTACGAGCAGTACTTC
j_call: TRBJ2-7
clone_size: NA
v_call: TRBV18
d_call: NA

cdr3_aa: CASSLVASGPPGDEQFF
cdr3_nt: TGTGCCAGCAGCTTAGTAGCTAGCGGTCCCCCGGGGGATGAGCAGTTCTTC
j_call: TRBJ2-1
clone_size: NA
v_call: TRBV7-2
d_call: TRBD2

cdr3_aa: CASSEPGQRNEQYF
cdr3_nt: TGTGCCAGCAGTGAGCCGGGACAGAGGAACGAGCAGTACTTC
j_call: TRBJ2-7
clone_size: few
v_call: TRBV6-1
d_call: TRBD1

cdr3_aa: CATSEQQGAYEQFF
cdr3_nt: TGTGCCACCAGTGAACAACAGGGGGCCTATGAGCAGTTCTTC
j_call: TRBJ2-1
clone_size: NA
v_call: TRBV24-1
d_call: TRBD1

cdr3_aa: CATCAGGARTEAFF
cdr3_nt: TGTGCCACCTGTGCGGGGGGCGCTCGGACTGAAGCTTTCTTT
j_call: TRBJ1-1
clone_size: few
v_call: TRBV24-1
d_call: NA

cdr3_aa: CASSADYSIGEQYF
cdr3_nt: TGTGCCAGCAGTGCGGACTACTCCATTGGCGAGCAGTACTTC
j_call: TRBJ2-7
clone_size: many
v_call: TRBV2
d_call: NA

cdr3_aa: CASNELVSTEAFF
cdr3_nt: TGTGCCAGCAATGAACTGGTTAGCACTGAAGCTTTCTTT
j_call: TRBJ1-1
clone_size: once
v_call: TRBV5-5
d_call: NA

cdr3_aa: CASSERWTGNTEAFF
cdr3_nt: TGTGCCAGCAGTGAACGTTGGACAGGGAACACTGAAGCTTTCTTT
j_call: TRBJ1-1
clone_size: many
v_call: TRBV2
d_call: TRBD1

cdr3_aa: CASSLGRTNTGELFF
cdr3_nt: TGTGCCAGCAGCTTAGGGCGTACGAACACCGGGGAGCTGTTTTTT
j_call: TRBJ2-2
clone_size: few
v_call: TRBV5-8
d_call: NA

cdr3_aa: CASSIRQGSYGYTF
cdr3_nt: TGTGCCAGCAGCATCAGACAGGGGAGCTATGGCTACACCTTC
j_call: TRBJ1-2
clone_size: many
v_call: TRBV11-2
d_call: TRBD1

cdr3_aa: CAWSAGGGSEAFF
cdr3_nt: TGTGCCTGGAGTGCCGGTGGGGGCTCTGAAGCTTTCTTT
j_call: TRBJ1-1
clone_size: few
v_call: TRBV30
d_call: NA

cdr3_aa: CASSLRGLGNTEAFF
cdr3_nt: TGTGCCAGCAGCTTGAGAGGGTTGGGGAACACTGAAGCTTTCTTT
j_call: TRBJ1-1
clone_size: few
v_call: TRBV7-6
d_call: NA

cdr3_aa: CASTNGVLTEAFF
cdr3_nt: TGTGCCAGCACGAATGGGGTCCTCACTGAAGCTTTCTTT
j_call: TRBJ1-1
clone_size: few
v_call: TRBV27
d_call: NA

cdr3_aa: CASSPGLAGNLRSYEQYF
cdr3_nt: TGCGCCAGCAGCCCCGGACTAGCGGGAAATCTTCGGTCCTACGAGCAGTACTTC
j_call: TRBJ2-7
clone_size: few
v_call: TRBV5-1
d_call: TRBD2

cdr3_aa: CASIKGTGTYEQYF
cdr3_nt: TGTGCCAGCATCAAGGGAACGGGAACCTACGAGCAGTACTTC
j_call: TRBJ2-7
clone_size: few
v_call: TRBV7-2
d_call: NA

cdr3_aa: CASSKGLAGSQYF
cdr3_nt: TGTGCCAGCAGCAAGGGACTAGCGGGATCCCAGTACTTC
j_call: TRBJ2-5
clone_size: many
v_call: TRBV11-2
d_call: TRBD2

cdr3_aa: CASSSTSGNTDTQYF
cdr3_nt: TGTGCCAGCAGCTCCACTAGCGGAAACACAGATACGCAGTATTTT
j_call: TRBJ2-3
clone_size: NA
v_call: TRBV7-9
d_call: TRBD2

cdr3_aa: CATSGPGPAYEQYF
cdr3_nt: TGTGCCACCAGTGGGCCAGGGCCGGCCTACGAGCAGTACTTC
j_call: TRBJ2-7
clone_size: NA
v_call: TRBV24-1
d_call: NA

cdr3_aa: CASSEGGSAKNIQYF
cdr3_nt: TGTGCCAGCAGTGAGGGGGGTAGTGCCAAAAACATTCAGTACTTC
j_call: TRBJ2-4
clone_size: many
v_call: TRBV2
d_call: NA

cdr3_aa: CASSQIPGAYEQYF
cdr3_nt: TGTGCCAGCAGCCAGATACCAGGGGCCTACGAGCAGTACTTC
j_call: TRBJ2-7
clone_size: NA
v_call: TRBV11-2
d_call: NA

cdr3_aa: CASSYTESWGSPYEQYF
cdr3_nt: TGTGCCAGCAGTTACACGGAGTCCTGGGGCAGCCCCTACGAGCAGTACTTC
j_call: TRBJ2-7
clone_size: few
v_call: TRBV6-5
d_call: NA

cdr3_aa: CASIQAGQGARNTEAFF
cdr3_nt: TGTGCCAGTATCCAGGCGGGACAGGGGGCGCGGAACACTGAAGCTTTCTTT
j_call: TRBJ1-1
clone_size: NA
v_call: TRBV19
d_call: TRBD1

cdr3_aa: CASSPRTSIRNEQFF
cdr3_nt: TGTGCCAGCAGTCCCAGGACTAGCATTCGCAATGAGCAGTTCTTC
j_call: TRBJ2-1
clone_size: few
v_call: TRBV6-1
d_call: TRBD2

cdr3_aa: CASSLAGGAGSGELFF
cdr3_nt: TGTGCCAGCAGCTTGGCAGGGGGCGCAGGGTCCGGGGAGCTGTTTTTT
j_call: TRBJ2-2
clone_size: few
v_call: TRBV7-2
d_call: TRBD1

cdr3_aa: CAWSVSSYEQYF
cdr3_nt: TGTGCCTGGAGTGTTTCCAGCTACGAGCAGTACTTC
j_call: TRBJ2-7
clone_size: many
v_call: TRBV30
d_call: NA

cdr3_aa: CSAPLAGPYNEQFF
cdr3_nt: TGCAGTGCTCCTCTAGCGGGGCCTTACAATGAGCAGTTCTTC
j_call: TRBJ2-1
clone_size: many
v_call: TRBV20-1
d_call: TRBD2

cdr3_aa: CASSLTSSYNEQFF
cdr3_nt: TGTGCCAGCAGTTTGACGAGCTCCTACAATGAGCAGTTCTTC
j_call: TRBJ2-1
clone_size: many
v_call: TRBV7-9
d_call: NA

cdr3_aa: CASIFWTGPYEQYF
cdr3_nt: TGTGCCAGCATCTTCTGGACAGGCCCCTACGAGCAGTACTTC
j_call: TRBJ2-7
clone_size: few
v_call: TRBV2
d_call: TRBD1

cdr3_aa: CAISERGNTGELFF
cdr3_nt: TGTGCCATCAGTGAGAGGGGGAACACCGGGGAGCTGTTTTTT
j_call: TRBJ2-2
clone_size: few
v_call: TRBV10-3
d_call: NA

cdr3_aa: CASSRGPTYEQYF
cdr3_nt: TGTGCCAGCAGCCGCGGTCCTACCTACGAGCAGTACTTC
j_call: TRBJ2-7
clone_size: many
v_call: TRBV11-2
d_call: NA

cdr3_aa: CASSLPGGYQPQHF
cdr3_nt: TGTGCCAGCAGCTTACCGGGTGGGTATCAGCCCCAGCATTTT
j_call: TRBJ1-5
clone_size: many
v_call: TRBV28
d_call: NA

cdr3_aa: CASRSGRSSYEQYF
cdr3_nt: TGTGCCAGCAGGAGCGGGCGAAGCTCCTACGAGCAGTACTTC
j_call: TRBJ2-7
clone_size: few
v_call: TRBV28
d_call: NA

cdr3_aa: CASSSGTGGWDTEAFF
cdr3_nt: TGTGCCAGCAGCTCTGGGACAGGGGGTTGGGACACTGAAGCTTTCTTT
j_call: TRBJ1-1
clone_size: many
v_call: TRBV11-2
d_call: TRBD1

cdr3_aa: CASSMRTGGPETQYF
cdr3_nt: TGTGCCAGTAGTATGAGAACAGGGGGGCCGGAGACCCAGTACTTC
j_call: TRBJ2-5
clone_size: NA
v_call: TRBV19
d_call: TRBD1